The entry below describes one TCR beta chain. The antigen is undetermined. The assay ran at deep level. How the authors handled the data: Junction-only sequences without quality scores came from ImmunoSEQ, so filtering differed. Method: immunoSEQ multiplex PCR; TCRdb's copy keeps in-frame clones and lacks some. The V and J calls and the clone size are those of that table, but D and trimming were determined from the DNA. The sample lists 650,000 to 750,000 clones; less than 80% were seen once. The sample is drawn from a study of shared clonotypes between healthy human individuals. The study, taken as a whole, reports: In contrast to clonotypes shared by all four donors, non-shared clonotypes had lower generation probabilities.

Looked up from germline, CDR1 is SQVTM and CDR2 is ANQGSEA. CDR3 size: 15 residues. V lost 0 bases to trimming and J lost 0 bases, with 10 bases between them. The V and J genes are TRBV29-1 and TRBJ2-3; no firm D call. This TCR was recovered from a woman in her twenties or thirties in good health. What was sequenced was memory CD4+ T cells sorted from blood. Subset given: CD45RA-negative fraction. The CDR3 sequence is CSVEDEWPSTDTQYF. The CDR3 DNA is TGCAGCGTTGAAGACGAGTGGCCGAGCACAGATACGCAGTATTTT.